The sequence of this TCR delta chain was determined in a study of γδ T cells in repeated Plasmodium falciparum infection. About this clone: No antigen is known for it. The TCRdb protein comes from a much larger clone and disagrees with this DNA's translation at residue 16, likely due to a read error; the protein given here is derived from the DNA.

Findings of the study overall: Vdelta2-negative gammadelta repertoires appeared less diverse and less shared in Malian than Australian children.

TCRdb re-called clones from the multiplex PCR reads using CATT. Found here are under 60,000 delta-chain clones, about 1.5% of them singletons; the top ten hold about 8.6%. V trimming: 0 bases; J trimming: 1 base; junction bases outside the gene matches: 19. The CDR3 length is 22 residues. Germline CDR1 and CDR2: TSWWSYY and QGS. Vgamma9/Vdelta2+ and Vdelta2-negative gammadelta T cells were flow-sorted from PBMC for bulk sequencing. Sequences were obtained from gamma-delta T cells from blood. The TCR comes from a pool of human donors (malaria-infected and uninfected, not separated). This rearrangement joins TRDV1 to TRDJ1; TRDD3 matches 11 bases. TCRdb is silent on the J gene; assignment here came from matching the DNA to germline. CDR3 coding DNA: TGTGCTCTTGGGGAACTAAGACCCATTCTGGGGGATACCCGTACTAGCACCGATAAACTCATCTTT. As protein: CALGELRPILGDTRTSTDKLIF.